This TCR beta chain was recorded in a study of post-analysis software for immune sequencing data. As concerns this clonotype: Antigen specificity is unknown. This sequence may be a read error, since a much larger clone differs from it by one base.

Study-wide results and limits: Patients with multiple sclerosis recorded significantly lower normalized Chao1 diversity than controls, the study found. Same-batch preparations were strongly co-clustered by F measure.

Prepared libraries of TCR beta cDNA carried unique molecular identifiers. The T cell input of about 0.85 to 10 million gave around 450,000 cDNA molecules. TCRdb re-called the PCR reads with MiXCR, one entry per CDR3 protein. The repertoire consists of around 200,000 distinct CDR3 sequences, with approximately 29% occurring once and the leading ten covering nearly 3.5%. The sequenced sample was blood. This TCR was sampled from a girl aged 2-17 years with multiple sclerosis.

The CDR3 DNA sequence: TGTGCCAGCAGTGAAATGGACGGTGAGCAGTACTTC. Residues: CASSEMDGEQYF. The V gene is TRBV25-1, the J gene TRBJ2-7; D unclear. This CDR3 is 12 amino acids long. Germline CDR1 is MGHDK and CDR2 is SYGVNS. The V gene lost 2 bases and the J gene lost 7 bases, with 9 bases spanning the gap.